Shown below are 27 T cell receptor beta chains from a single sample sequenced in a study of naive and memory T cell subsets. The study's findings and limits: Especially in CD8 cells, naive repertoires contained a few larger clonotypes, possibly CD45RA-re-expressing memory cells.

Both TRBC1 and TRBC2 were covered by a beta constant-region primer of two equimolar oligonucleotides. Nested alpha and beta constant-region primers with the SP2 primer drove four PCR rounds on ligated cDNA. TCRdb passed the UMI-ligation and nested PCR reads through MiXCR, listing each CDR3 protein once. The profile shows 150,000 or so distinct CDR3 sequences, about 23% of them singletons. Antigens of these TCRs are unknown. Sequencing used naive CD4+ T cells from blood. The source is a human donor in good health.

This clonotype was recorded many times. The V call is TRBV10-3, the J call TRBJ2-7; perhaps TRBD1 as D (6 bases). CDR1 is ENHRY, CDR2 SYGVKD, per germline. The V gene lost 8 bases and the J gene lost 0 bases, with 14 bases spanning the gap. This CDR3 is 14 amino acids long. CDR3 nucleotides: TGTGCCATCGCCGGGACACTAAGCTCCTACGAGCAGTACTTC. Encoded protein: CAIAGTLSSYEQYF.

The chain uses TRBV3-1 and TRBJ2-7, with 14 bases matching TRBD2. V was pared by 4 bases and J by 5 bases, with 7 bases of the junction left unmatched. The CDR3 spans 16 residues. Germline V gene data show CDR1 as LGHDT and CDR2 as YNNKEL (reference sequence). CDR3 sequence reads: CASSPRGTSGSNEQYF. The DNA for the CDR3 is TGTGCCAGCAGCCCACGTGGGACTAGCGGGAGTAACGAGCAGTACTTC.

As DNA, the CDR3 is TGCAGTGCAGACCGGTGGGAACAAGATAACTATGGCTACACCTTC. It encodes CSADRWEQDNYGYTF. The gene calls are TRBV20-1 and TRBJ1-2; D not certain. CDR1 and CDR2 from the germline V gene are DFQATT and SNEGSKA (reference sequence). The CDR3 length is 15 residues. With 6 bases removed from V and 1 base from J, the gap between germline ends came to 18 bases.

V is TRBV7-2 and J is TRBJ1-5; weak D call: TRBD1 (6 bases). The CDR3 loop spans 15 amino acids. V dropped 4 bases and J dropped 5 bases, with 15 bases sitting between them. Germline lookup yields CDR1 SGHTA and CDR2 FQGNSA. The CDR3 sequence: CASSSNWAGDQPQHF. In DNA, the CDR3 is TGTGCCAGCAGCTCGAACTGGGCAGGGGATCAGCCCCAGCATTTT.

This clonotype was picked up a small number of times. The chain recombines TRBV29-1 with TRBJ2-5; tentative D call: TRBD2 (6 bases). Deletions cut 4 bases from V and 6 bases from J, with 12 bases between. In germline, CDR1 is SQVTM, CDR2 ANQGSEA. There are 12 residues in the CDR3. The CDR3 bases are TGCAGCGTTGGGGGGGACCAGAAGACCCAGTACTTC. This gives the protein CSVGGDQKTQYF.

The chain is built from TRBV5-1 and TRBJ2-1; TRBD2 matches at 8 bases. V lost 1 base to trimming and J lost 5 bases; unmatched junction nucleotides: 5. Per the germline V gene, CDR1 is SGHRS and CDR2 is YFSETQ. The CDR3 is 15 residues long. CDR3 DNA sequence: TGCGCCAGCAGCTTGCCGGTAGCGGGGAACAATGAGCAGTTCTTC. Translation: CASSLPVAGNNEQFF.

The chain carries TRBV6-1 and TRBJ2-1; D is perhaps TRBD2 (6 bases). Germline assignment: CDR1 MNHNS and CDR2 SASEGT. The germline V and J ends were trimmed by 3 bases and 3 bases, with 6 bases remaining between them. The CDR3 extends over 13 amino acids. CDR3 DNA sequence: TGTGCCAGCAGTGAGCGGGACTACAATGAGCAGTTCTTC. It translates to CASSERDYNEQFF.

This clonotype was detected a few times. The CDR3, as DNA: TGCAGTGCTAGAAATAGCGGGAGAGCCTACGAGCAGTACTTC. Translating it yields CSARNSGRAYEQYF. The chain employs TRBV20-1 and TRBJ2-7; 9 bases are a match to TRBD2. The J segment lost 2 bases and the V segment lost 2 bases, leaving 4 bases of the junction unmatched. This CDR3 spans 14 amino acids. Germline V CDR1 and CDR2: DFQATT, SNEGSKA (reference sequence).

The gene calls are TRBV5-1 and TRBJ1-1; the D is unclear. The CDR3 runs 13 residues. V was pared by 0 bases and J by 8 bases, with 11 bases between. CDR1 and CDR2 (germline): SGHRS, YFSETQ. The CDR3 protein is CASSLEGRVEAFF. For the CDR3, the DNA is TGCGCCAGCAGCTTGGAAGGGAGGGTCGAAGCTTTCTTT.

This clonotype was seen more than once but under ten times. The chain links TRBV6-2 or TRBV6-3 to TRBJ2-1, with D possibly being TRBD2 (6 bases). Trimming pared 5 bases from V and 6 bases from J, leaving 17 bases between. The CDR3 contains 15 residues. In germline, CDR1 is MNHEY, CDR2 SVGEGT. The CDR3 region is CASSSGSGGFNEQFF. In nucleotides, the CDR3 is TGTGCCAGCAGTAGCGGGTCCGGAGGGTTCAATGAGCAGTTCTTC.

This chain connects TRBV11-2 to TRBJ2-6; D is uncertain. The CDR3 has 19 amino acids. Germline CDR1 SGHAT, CDR2 FQNNGV. Trimming removed 4 bases at V and 4 bases at J, with 23 bases between. Here the CDR3 reads CASSSTYGTAPLGANVLTF. CDR3 DNA: TGTGCCAGCAGCTCCACGTACGGCACAGCCCCACTCGGGGCCAACGTCCTGACTTTC. Full variable domain (rest looked up from reference TRBV11-2 and TRBJ2-6): EAGVAQSPRYKIIEKRQSVAFWCNPISGHATLYWYQQILGQGPKLLIQFQNNGVVDDSQLPKDRFSAERLKGVDSTLKIQPAKLEDSAVYLCASSSTYGTAPLGANVLTFGAGSRLTVL.

A remark on this clonotype: At one of its ends the junction is not consistent with the germline gene, which may arise from a read error. V is TRBV7-3 and J is TRBJ2-7; weak D call: TRBD2 (6 bases). Germline CDR1 and CDR2: SGHTA and FQGTGA. The length of the CDR3 is 12 residues. The CDR3 DNA is TGTGTCAGCAGCTTATGGGGAGGCGAGCAGTACTTC. The encoded protein is CVSSLWGGEQYF.

There are a few counts of this clonotype. This rearrangement joins TRBV7-2 to TRBJ2-1; 14 bases map to TRBD2. Germline CDR1 and CDR2: SGHTA and FQGNSA. This CDR3 comprises 17 residues. V dropped 5 bases and J dropped 8; count of bases not matched to a gene: 11. As DNA, the CDR3 is TGTGCCAGCAGCGCACCTGGACTAGCGGGAGGAGTCGATGAGCAGTTCTTC. Its translation is CASSAPGLAGGVDEQFF.

This clonotype has more than one count but fewer than ten. The chain links TRBV9 to TRBJ2-7; no definite D call. The length of the CDR3 is 15 residues. The V end was cut by 0 bases, the J end by 0 bases, with 10 bases between. Germline CDR1 SGDLS, CDR2 YYNGEE. The CDR3 loop reads CASSVGRVDSYEQYF. Written as DNA, the CDR3 is TGTGCCAGCAGCGTAGGAAGGGTCGACTCCTACGAGCAGTACTTC.

The V and J genes are TRBV20-1 and TRBJ1-4; the D is unclear. Looked up from germline, CDR1 is DFQATT and CDR2 is SNEGSKA (reference sequence). The CDR3 has 14 residues. The V gene lost 0 bases and the J gene lost 5 bases, with 10 bases spanning the gap. The CDR3 region has the DNA TGCAGTGCTAGAGAACAGCTAAGAAATGAAAAACTGTTTTTT. Its translation: CSAREQLRNEKLFF.

The CDR3 spells CATSRDSGTQVQPQHF. The CDR3 nucleotides are TGTGCCACCAGCAGAGATAGCGGGACACAGGTTCAGCCCCAGCATTTT. The rearrangement links TRBV15 to TRBJ1-5, with D possibly matching TRBD1 (6 bases). This CDR3 is built from 16 residues. Per the germline V gene, CDR1 is LNHNV and CDR2 is YYDKDF (reference sequence). V was trimmed by 0 bases and J by 6 bases, leaving 15 bases between them.

This clonotype showed up just a few times. V and J are TRBV6-2 or TRBV6-3 and TRBJ1-5; TRBD1 matches 8 bases. This CDR3 has 17 residues. The junction had 10 bases not matched to a gene; V was cut back by 5 bases and J by 1 base. Germline V gene lookup returns CDR1 MNHEY and CDR2 SVGEGT. The CDR3 DNA reads as TGTGCCAGCAGTCGCGACAGGGGCGTACCAAGCAATCAGCCCCAGCATTTT. Amino acids: CASSRDRGVPSNQPQHF.

This clonotype was seen only a few times. The chain recombines TRBV3-1 with TRBJ2-3; 11 nucleotides align to TRBD2. The V gene's germline CDR1 is LGHDT and CDR2 YNNKEL (reference sequence). Germline trimming cut 4 bases from V and 3 bases from J; bases unmatched to any gene: 3. CDR3 length: 15 amino acids. DNA of the CDR3: TGTGCCAGCAGCCCAAGACTAGCGGGGACAGATACGCAGTATTTT. This sequence encodes CASSPRLAGTDTQYF.

V is TRBV29-1 and J is TRBJ2-7; a possible D gene is TRBD2 (6 bases). There are 14 residues in the CDR3. Per the germline V gene, CDR1 is SQVTM and CDR2 is ANQGSEA. The V end lost 4 bases, the J end lost 7 bases, and 20 bases lay between the germline ends. The CDR3: CSVGDWGRPREQYF. The CDR3 DNA is TGCAGCGTTGGGGACTGGGGCCGCCCAAGAGAGCAGTACTTC.

This clonotype was counted ten times or more. The chain links TRBV6-2 or TRBV6-3 to TRBJ2-3; 7 bases are a match to TRBD1. Per the germline V gene, CDR1 is MNHEY and CDR2 is SVGEGT. The CDR3 has 16 amino acids. J lost 6 bases, V lost 6 bases, and 15 bases had no gene match. CDR3 in DNA: TGTGCCAGCAGCCCGGGACAGATCCGGGTTGGGGATACGCAGTATTTT. Its translation is CASSPGQIRVGDTQYF.

A few counts support this clonotype. This chain uses TRBV6-2 or TRBV6-3 with TRBJ1-1, with D maybe TRBD1 (5 bases). In germline, CDR1 is MNHEY, CDR2 SVGEGT. The germline V and J ends were trimmed by 5 bases and 1 base, with 14 bases remaining between them. The CDR3 spans 15 residues. This CDR3 reads CASSTPRAGNTEAFF. DNA of the CDR3: TGTGCCAGCAGTACCCCCAGGGCCGGGAACACTGAAGCTTTCTTT.

V and J are TRBV6-6 and TRBJ1-5; weak D call: TRBD1 (6 bases). This CDR3 contains 16 residues. CDR1 is MNHNY and CDR2 is SVGAGI in the germline V gene (reference sequence). V was shortened by 6 bases and J by 7 bases, with 22 bases between the two germline ends. Here the CDR3 reads CASRSLGWGPGQPQHF. DNA of the CDR3: TGTGCCAGCAGATCCCTGGGCTGGGGGCCGGGGCAGCCCCAGCATTTT.

This clonotype was recorded at least ten times. This chain joins TRBV29-1 and TRBJ2-7; D tentatively fits TRBD1 or TRBD2 (5 bases each). Germline V gene sequence: CDR1 SQVTM, CDR2 ANQGSEA. Trimming cost V 4 bases and J 0 bases, with 10 bases left between them. The CDR3 is 13 amino acids. CDR3 sequence: CSVGGTFSYEQYF. CDR3 coding DNA: TGCAGCGTTGGAGGGACGTTCTCCTACGAGCAGTACTTC.

The CDR3 region has the DNA TGCAGTGCTAGAGATATGACTAGCGGACCCACCGGGGAGCTGTTTTTT. This translates into CSARDMTSGPTGELFF. The chain links TRBV20-1 to TRBJ2-2, with TRBD2 matching over 9 bases. From germline, CDR1 is DFQATT and CDR2 SNEGSKA (reference sequence). Trimming at V came to 0 bases and at J to 4 bases, leaving 6 bases not matched to a gene. The length of the CDR3 is 16 residues.

This chain joins TRBV3-1 and TRBJ2-4; TRBD1 matches at 11 bases. CDR1 and CDR2 from the germline V gene are LGHDT and YNNKEL (reference sequence). The V gene end was trimmed by 5 bases and the J gene end by 5 bases; junction bases not matched to a gene: 8. The CDR3 totals 16 residues. The CDR3 coding sequence is TGTGCCAGCAGCTCGAGGACAGGGGGCCCCCAAAACATTCAGTACTTC. Protein product: CASSSRTGGPQNIQYF.

In DNA form, the CDR3 reads TGTGCCAGCAGCTTAAGACTAGCGGGTGGCGGGACCGGGGAGCTGTTTTTT. This translates into CASSLRLAGGGTGELFF. The genes are TRBV7-8 and TRBJ2-2, with TRBD2 matching 10 bases. V lost 2 bases and J lost 5; bases outside the gene matches: 8. The CDR3 loop spans 17 amino acids. The germline CDR1 and CDR2 sequences are SGHVS and FQNEAQ.

This clonotype was counted at least ten times. V usage is TRBV20-1 and J usage is TRBJ2-7; TRBD1 aligns across 7 bases. The CDR3 is made up of 14 amino acids. Per the germline V gene, CDR1 is DFQATT and CDR2 is SNEGSKA (reference sequence). V lost 3 bases to trimming and J lost 4 bases; unmatched junction nucleotides: 9. For the CDR3, the DNA is TGCAGTGCTAGCAAGACAGGGCTTGGGTACGAGCAGTACTTC. As protein: CSASKTGLGYEQYF.